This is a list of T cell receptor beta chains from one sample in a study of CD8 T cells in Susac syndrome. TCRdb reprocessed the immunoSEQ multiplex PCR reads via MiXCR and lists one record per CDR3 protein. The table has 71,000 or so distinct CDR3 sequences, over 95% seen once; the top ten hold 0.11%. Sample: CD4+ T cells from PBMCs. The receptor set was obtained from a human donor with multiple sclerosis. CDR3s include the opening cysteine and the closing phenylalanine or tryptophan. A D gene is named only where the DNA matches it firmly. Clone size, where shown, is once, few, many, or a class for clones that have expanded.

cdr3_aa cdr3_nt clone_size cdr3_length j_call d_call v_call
CASSVSQYRTDTQYF TGTGCCAGCAGCGTTAGCCAATATCGCACAGATACGCAGTATTTT . 15 TRBJ2-3 . TRBV9
CASSMPGRNTEAFF TGCGCCAGCAGCATGCCAGGGCGGAACACTGAAGCTTTCTTT . 14 TRBJ1-1 . TRBV5-1
CASSLGLAAYNEQFF TGTGCCAGCAGCTTAGGACTAGCGGCTTACAATGAGCAGTTCTTC . 15 TRBJ2-1 TRBD2 TRBV7-2
CASSYSRKLAKNIQYF TGTGCCAGCAGTTACTCGAGGAAGTTAGCCAAAAACATTCAGTACTTC . 16 TRBJ2-4 . TRBV6-5
CASSPLPSGGSYNEQFF TGCGCCAGCAGCCCGCTGCCCAGCGGAGGGTCCTACAATGAGCAGTTCTTC . 17 TRBJ2-1 . TRBV5-1
CASSWTGRVTEAFF TGTGCCAGCAGTTGGACAGGGCGGGTCACTGAAGCTTTCTTT . 14 TRBJ1-1 TRBD1 TRBV2
CASSLEGTLNTEAFF TGTGCCAGCAGCTTAGAAGGGACCCTGAACACTGAAGCTTTCTTT . 15 TRBJ1-1 . TRBV7-8
CASSQPGRGVNYGYTF TGCGCCAGCAGCCAGCCTGGGCGTGGCGTAAACTATGGCTACACCTTC . 16 TRBJ1-2 . TRBV4-1
CASSLVSGRTEAFF TGTGCCAGCAGCTTAGTTTCGGGGCGCACTGAAGCTTTCTTT . 14 TRBJ1-1 . TRBV7-9
CASSFQTSGYNEQFF TGTGCCAGCAGCTTCCAGACTAGCGGGTACAATGAGCAGTTCTTC . 15 TRBJ2-1 TRBD2 TRBV7-3
CASRQGASYGYTF TGTGCCAGTAGGCAGGGTGCTAGCTATGGCTACACCTTC . 13 TRBJ1-2 . TRBV19
CASSFAGGLDEQFF TGTGCCAGCAGTTTTGCGGGGGGGCTCGATGAGCAGTTCTTC . 14 TRBJ2-1 TRBD2 TRBV12-3/TRBV12-4
CSVVSWVSSTFF TGCAGCGTCGTATCCTGGGTAAGCAGTACGTTCTTC . 12 TRBJ2-1 . TRBV29-1
CASSSLAGTANYGYTF TGTGCCAGCAGCTCCTTGGCCGGGACTGCTAACTATGGCTACACCTTC . 16 TRBJ1-2 . TRBV7-2
CASSLGRGSSYNEQFF TGCGCCAGCAGCTTGGGGCGGGGGAGCTCCTACAATGAGCAGTTCTTC . 16 TRBJ2-1 TRBD2 TRBV5-1
CASSRQDRGPYEQYF TGTGCCAGCAGCCGACAGGACAGGGGGCCCTACGAGCAGTACTTC once 15 TRBJ2-7 TRBD1 TRBV3-1
CASSQAQGYGYTF TGCGCCAGCAGCCAAGCACAGGGCTATGGCTACACCTTC . 13 TRBJ1-2 . TRBV4-1
CASSLEGAGTQYF TGTGCCAGCAGCTTAGAGGGGGCTGGGACCCAGTACTTC . 13 TRBJ2-5 TRBD1 TRBV7-9
CASSQDQSRGGSYNEQFF TGTGCCAGCAGCCAAGATCAGAGCCGGGGGGGATCCTACAATGAGCAGTTCTTC . 18 TRBJ2-1 TRBD2 TRBV4-2
CASSLRDASTDTQYF TGTGCCAGCAGCTTACGAGACGCCAGCACAGATACGCAGTATTTT once 15 TRBJ2-3 . TRBV7-9
CASSNQGAGSGNTIYF TGTGCCAGCAGCAACCAAGGGGCCGGCTCTGGAAACACCATATATTTT once 16 TRBJ1-3 . TRBV3-1
CASSLVGNQPQHF TGCGCCAGCAGCCTGGTAGGGAATCAGCCCCAGCATTTT . 13 TRBJ1-5 . TRBV5-1
CSVEGARTQYF TGCAGCGTTGAGGGGGCCAGGACCCAGTACTTC . 11 TRBJ2-5 . TRBV29-1
CASSLGPAGSNQPQHF TGTGCCAGCAGCTTAGGGCCCGCTGGTAGCAATCAGCCCCAGCATTTT once 16 TRBJ1-5 . TRBV7-9
CASSFPSGLTDTQYF TGTGCCAGCAGTTTCCCGTCGGGCCTCACAGATACGCAGTATTTT . 15 TRBJ2-3 . TRBV28
CASSERQGVDGYTF TGTGCCAGCAGCGAAAGACAGGGGGTTGATGGCTACACCTTC . 14 TRBJ1-2 TRBD1 TRBV7-8
CASSYWGTNEQYF TGTGCCAGCAGTTACTGGGGGACAAACGAGCAGTACTTC . 13 TRBJ2-7 . TRBV6-2/TRBV6-3
CASSLAVTSSYNEQFF TGTGCCAGCAGCTTAGCGGTAACAAGCTCCTACAATGAGCAGTTCTTC . 16 TRBJ2-1 . TRBV7-2
CASSLSGAQETQYF TGTGCCAGCAGTTTGTCGGGGGCCCAAGAGACCCAGTACTTC . 14 TRBJ2-5 . TRBV12-3/TRBV12-4
CASSPRGRGTGELFF TGTGCCAGCTCACCTAGGGGGCGCGGAACCGGGGAGCTGTTTTTT . 15 TRBJ2-2 TRBD1 TRBV18
CASSPTVGRGHYNEQFF TGTGCCAGCAGCCCAACCGTTGGGCGGGGCCACTACAATGAGCAGTTCTTC . 17 TRBJ2-1 . TRBV9
CAWSVLREQFF TGTGCCTGGAGTGTTCTCAGGGAGCAGTTCTTC . 11 TRBJ2-1 . TRBV30
CASSLAVGTDTQYF TGTGCCAGCAGTTTAGCGGTGGGCACAGATACGCAGTATTTT . 14 TRBJ2-3 . TRBV28
CASSSTSGVVYNEQFF TGCGCCAGCAGTTCCACTAGCGGGGTTGTCTACAATGAGCAGTTCTTC . 16 TRBJ2-1 TRBD2 TRBV5-1
CASKTTPIQETQYF TGTGCCAGCAAAACGACACCGATTCAAGAGACCCAGTACTTC . 14 TRBJ2-5 . TRBV18
CASSLGGDNSPLHF TGCGCCAGCAGCTTGGGAGGGGACAATTCACCCCTCCACTTT . 14 TRBJ1-6 . TRBV5-1
CASSLGLNQETQYF TGTGCCAGCAGCTTGGGACTGAACCAAGAGACCCAGTACTTC once 14 TRBJ2-5 . TRBV7-9
CSVEVLDIYTF TGCAGCGTTGAAGTCTTGGACATCTACACCTTC . 11 TRBJ1-2 . TRBV29-1
CASSAGTGLRETQYF TGTGCCAGCAGCGCGGGTACAGGTTTGAGAGAGACCCAGTACTTC . 15 TRBJ2-5 . TRBV7-8
CASSLDWGAAQYF TGTGCCAGCAGCTTGGACTGGGGCGCGGCCCAGTACTTC . 13 TRBJ2-5 . TRBV5-6
CASSPRTGSYNEQFF TGTGCCAGCAGCCCTCGGACAGGCTCCTACAATGAGCAGTTCTTC . 15 TRBJ2-1 TRBD1 TRBV5-4
CASSESRVSYGYTF TGTGCCAGCAGTGAATCCAGGGTGAGCTATGGCTACACCTTC . 14 TRBJ1-2 . TRBV2
CASSSAWSGANVLTF TGTGCCAGCAGCTCCGCGTGGTCTGGGGCCAACGTCCTGACTTTC . 15 TRBJ2-6 . TRBV7-2
CSASSRQGGTDTQYF TGCAGTGCTAGTTCCCGACAGGGCGGCACAGATACGCAGTATTTT . 15 TRBJ2-3 TRBD1 TRBV20-1
CAPLWGRTNEQFF TGTGCCCCCTTGTGGGGCCGGACGAATGAGCAGTTCTTC . 13 TRBJ2-1 . TRBV7-9
CASSLDGNQPQHF TGTGCCAGCAGTTTAGATGGGAATCAGCCCCAGCATTTT . 13 TRBJ1-5 . TRBV12-3/TRBV12-4
CASSQSRVWPNQPQHF TGTGCCAGCAGCCAAAGTAGGGTCTGGCCCAATCAGCCCCAGCATTTT . 16 TRBJ1-5 . TRBV3-1
CASSRAVNEQFF TGCGCCAGCAGCCGGGCAGTAAATGAGCAGTTCTTC . 12 TRBJ2-1 . TRBV4-1
CASHFSGSKNIQYF TGTGCCAGTCACTTCTCGGGTTCCAAAAACATTCAGTACTTC once 14 TRBJ2-4 . TRBV6-2/TRBV6-3
CASSPGELDEQYF TGTGCCAGCAGTCCAGGGGAGTTGGACGAGCAGTACTTC . 13 TRBJ2-7 . TRBV12-3/TRBV12-4
CASSLEAEINSPLHF TGTGCCAGCAGCTTAGAGGCAGAGATTAATTCACCCCTCCATTTT once 15 TRBJ1-6 . TRBV7-8
CSVAPTGRAKETQYF TGCAGCGTCGCACCGACAGGACGGGCGAAAGAGACCCAGTACTTC once 15 TRBJ2-5 . TRBV29-1